Presented here are 9 T cell receptor beta chains from one specimen sequenced in a study of T cell repertoires in ileal Crohn's disease. TCRdb keeps only in-frame clones here, not all; method: immunoSEQ multiplex PCR. The sample lists just under 7,500 clones; around 80% were seen once. Specimen: ileal tissue. The origin of the receptors is an adult with Crohn's disease.

This chain connects TRBV10-3 to TRBJ2-7, with D possibly being TRBD2 (6 bases). The V gene's germline CDR1 is ENHRY and CDR2 SYGVKD. V dropped 10 bases and J dropped 6 bases, with 19 bases sitting between them. CDR3 length equals 13 residues. CDR3: CASARERVSEQYF. The DNA of the CDR3 is TGTGCCAGCGCCCGGGAGCGCGTTAGCGAGCAGTACTTC.

In nucleotides, the CDR3 is TGTGCCATCAGGGAGGGGACTAGCGAGACAACGCAGTATTTT. This gives the protein CAIREGTSETTQYF. This chain connects TRBV10-3 to TRBJ2-3; 10 bases fit TRBD2. V lost 6 bases and J lost 9; bases outside the gene matches: 9. The CDR3 is made up of 14 amino acids. The germline gives CDR1 ENHRY, CDR2 SYGVKD.

This chain connects TRBV5-1 to TRBJ2-3, with 7 bases lining up with TRBD1. Germline V CDR1 and CDR2: SGHRS, YFSETQ. The V segment lost 4 bases and the J segment 1 base; nucleotides outside the gene matches: 3. The CDR3 contains 14 residues. CDR3 bases: TGCGCCAGCAGCCGGGACAGCGGCACAGATACGCAGTATTTT. It is translated as CASSRDSGTDTQYF.

The chain uses TRBV6-1 and TRBJ2-5; 10 nucleotides align to TRBD2. J gave up 1 base and V 9 bases, and 5 bases lay outside the gene matches. This CDR3 contains 14 residues. CDR1 is MNHNS, CDR2 SASEGT, per germline. The CDR3 sequence: CASQGLATQETQYF. The CDR3 bases are TGTGCCAGTCAGGGACTAGCGACCCAAGAGACCCAGTACTTC.

The V and J genes are TRBV25-1 and TRBJ2-5; 7 bases map to TRBD1. Germline values: CDR1 MGHDK, CDR2 SYGVNS. The CDR3 loop spans 14 amino acids. The V segment lost 2 bases and the J segment 4 bases; nucleotides outside the gene matches: 4. The CDR3 region has the DNA TGTGCCAGCAGTGAAAGACAGGGCCGAGAGACCCAGTACTTC. Translation gives CASSERQGRETQYF. Complete variable domain (other parts from reference TRBV25-1 and TRBJ2-5): EADIYQTPRYLVIGTGKKITLECSQTMGHDKMYWYQQDPGMELHLIHYSYGVNSTEKGDLSSESTVSRIRTEHFPLTLESARPSHTSQYLCASSERQGRETQYFGPGTRLLVL.

The chain recombines TRBV11-2 with TRBJ2-5; no clear D. CDR3 size: 14 residues. The germline V gene has CDR1 SGHAT and CDR2 FQNNGV. The V gene lost 0 bases and the J gene lost 5 bases, with 10 bases spanning the gap. The CDR3 reads CASSLEVRGETQYF. DNA of the CDR3: TGTGCCAGCAGCTTAGAGGTCCGTGGCGAGACCCAGTACTTC.

The CDR3 region is CASSPLAGAYEQYF. CDR3 DNA: TGTGCCAGCAGCCCCTTGGCGGGGGCCTACGAGCAGTACTTC. The V call is TRBV7-8, the J call TRBJ2-7; TRBD2 agrees at 7 bases. The V gene end was trimmed by 5 bases and the J gene end by 2 bases; junction bases not matched to a gene: 6. The germline gives CDR1 SGHVS, CDR2 FQNEAQ. CDR3 length: 14 amino acids. Using reference TRBV7-8 and TRBJ2-7 for the parts outside the CDR3, the full variable domain is GAGVSQSPRYKVAKRGQDVALRCDPISGHVSLFWYQQALGQGPEFLTYFQNEAQLDKSGLPSDRFFAERPEGSVSTLKIQRTQQEDSAVYLCASSPLAGAYEQYFGPGTRLTVT.

This clone was detected a few times. The chain has TRBV20-1 and TRBJ2-3; no reliable D call. This CDR3 has 11 residues. V shed 6 bases and J shed 5 bases, with 9 bases lying between them. Germline V gene data show CDR1 as DFQATT and CDR2 as SNEGSKA (reference sequence). The CDR3 sequence is CSALRIDTQYF. DNA for the CDR3: TGCAGTGCCCTCCGTATAGATACGCAGTATTTT.

V is TRBV11-2 and J is TRBJ2-5; D unresolved. CDR3 length equals 17 residues. Germline V gives CDR1 SGHAT, CDR2 FQNNGV. Trimming took off 4 bases at V and 5 bases at J, with 23 bases between the two ends. CDR3 nucleotide sequence: TGTGCCAGCAGCTCCCGGATAGGCGGAGTCAATCCGGAGACCCAGTACTTC. This codes for CASSSRIGGVNPETQYF.